The clone carrying this T cell receptor (beta chain) appeared a single time. The template for TCR beta VDJ and CDR3 sequence profiling was genomic DNA. TCRdb re-called the reads through MiXCR, storing one row per CDR3 protein. The data contain about 420,000 distinct CDR3 sequences, just under 70% of them singletons. These data come from a study of CD8+CD57+ T cells in acquired aplastic anemia. CDR3 length: 12 residues. The germline CDR1 and CDR2 sequences are DFQATT and SNEGSKA (reference sequence). With V trimmed by 4 bases and J by 12 bases, 7 bases remained unmatched. This chain links TRBV20-1 with TRBJ1-1, with 11 bases fitting TRBD1. This sequence originates from a human donor in good health, serving as a control. Sequencing was done on a sample of sorted CD4+, CD8+, or CD8+CD57+ T cells (not recorded which) from PBMCs. The CDR3 bases are TGCAGTGCTAAGGGACAGGGGGATAGTTCTTTCTTT. This gives the protein CSAKGQGDSSFF.